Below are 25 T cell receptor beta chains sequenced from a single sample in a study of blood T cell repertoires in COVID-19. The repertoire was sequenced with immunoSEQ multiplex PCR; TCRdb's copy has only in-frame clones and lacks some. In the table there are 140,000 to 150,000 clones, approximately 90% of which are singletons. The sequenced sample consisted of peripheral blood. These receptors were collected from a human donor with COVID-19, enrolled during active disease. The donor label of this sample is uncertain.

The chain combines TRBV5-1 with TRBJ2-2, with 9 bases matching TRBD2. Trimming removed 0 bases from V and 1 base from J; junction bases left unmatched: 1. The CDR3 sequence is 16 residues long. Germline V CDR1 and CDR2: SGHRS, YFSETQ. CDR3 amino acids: CASSLGLAENTGELFF. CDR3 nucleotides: TGCGCCAGCAGCTTGGGACTAGCGGAGAACACCGGGGAGCTGTTTTTT.

The CDR3 region is CASRSDSYGYTF. DNA for the CDR3: TGTGCCAGCAGGTCGGACAGCTATGGCTACACCTTC. The gene calls are TRBV6-5 and TRBJ1-2, with D maybe TRBD1 (6 bases). Trimming stripped 6 bases from V and 4 bases from J, with 9 bases between. CDR1 and CDR2 (germline): MNHEY, SVGAGI. This CDR3 has 12 amino acids.

In nucleotides, the CDR3 is TGTGCCAGACCCCAGGATGCCCACTACGAGCAGTACTTC. It translates to CARPQDAHYEQYF. The chain joins TRBV6-4 to TRBJ2-7; D is unclear. Germline lookup yields CDR1 MRHNA and CDR2 SNTAGT. This CDR3 comprises 13 residues. The V and J ends lost 9 bases and 3 bases respectively, with 15 bases between them.

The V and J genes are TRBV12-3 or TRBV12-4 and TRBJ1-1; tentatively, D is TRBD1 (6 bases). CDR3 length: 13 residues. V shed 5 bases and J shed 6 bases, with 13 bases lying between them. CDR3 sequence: CASSPQQGSEAFF. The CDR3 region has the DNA TGTGCCAGCAGTCCGCAACAGGGTTCTGAAGCTTTCTTT.

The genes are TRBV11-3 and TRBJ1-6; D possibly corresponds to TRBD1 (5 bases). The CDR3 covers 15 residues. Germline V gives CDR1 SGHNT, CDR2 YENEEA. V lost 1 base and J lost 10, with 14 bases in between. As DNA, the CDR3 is TGTGCCAGCAGCTTAGGAGGGACTATTGGGTCACCCCTCCACTTT. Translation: CASSLGGTIGSPLHF.

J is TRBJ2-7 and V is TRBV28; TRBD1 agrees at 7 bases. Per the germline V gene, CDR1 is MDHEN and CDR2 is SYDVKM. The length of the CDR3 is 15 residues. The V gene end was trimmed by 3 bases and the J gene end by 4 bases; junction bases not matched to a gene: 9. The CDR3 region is CASSFQTGPTYEQYF. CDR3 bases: TGTGCCAGCAGTTTTCAGACAGGGCCCACTTACGAGCAGTACTTC.

CDR3 nucleotide sequence: TGTGCCAGCTCCCGCCTGACAGGGTCGAGGACCACAGATACGCAGTATTTT. Translation gives CASSRLTGSRTTDTQYF. This sequence joins TRBV18 and TRBJ2-3, with TRBD1 identical over 7 bases. V lost 6 bases to trimming and J lost 2 bases; unmatched junction nucleotides: 14. Germline assignment: CDR1 KGHSH and CDR2 LQKENI. The CDR3 has 17 amino acids.

Here the CDR3 reads CASSSLDREAFF. In DNA form, the CDR3 reads TGTGCCAGCAGTTCCCTGGACAGGGAAGCTTTCTTT. The V and J genes are TRBV6-5 and TRBJ1-1; 7 nucleotides match TRBD1. In germline, CDR1 is MNHEY, CDR2 SVGAGI. The trim removed 4 bases at V and 8 bases at J, leaving 4 bases unmatched. This CDR3 contains 12 residues.

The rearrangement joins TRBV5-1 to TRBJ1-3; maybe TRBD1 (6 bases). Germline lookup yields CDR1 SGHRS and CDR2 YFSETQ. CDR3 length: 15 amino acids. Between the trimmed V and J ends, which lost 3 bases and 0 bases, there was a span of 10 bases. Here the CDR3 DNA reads TGCGCCAGCAGCTCTGACAGGACCTCTGGAAACACCATATATTTT. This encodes CASSSDRTSGNTIYF.

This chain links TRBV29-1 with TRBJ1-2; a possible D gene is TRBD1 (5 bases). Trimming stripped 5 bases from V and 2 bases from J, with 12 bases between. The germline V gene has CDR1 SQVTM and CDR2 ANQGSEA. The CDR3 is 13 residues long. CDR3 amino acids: CSVTPGGNYGYTF. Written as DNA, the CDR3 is TGCAGCGTTACACCCGGGGGAAACTATGGCTACACCTTC.

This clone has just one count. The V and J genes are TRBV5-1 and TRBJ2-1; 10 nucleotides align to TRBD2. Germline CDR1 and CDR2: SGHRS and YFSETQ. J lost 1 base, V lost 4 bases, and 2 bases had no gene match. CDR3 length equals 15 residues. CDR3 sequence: CASSGTSVSYNEQFF. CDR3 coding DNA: TGCGCCAGCAGCGGGACTAGCGTTTCCTACAATGAGCAGTTCTTC.

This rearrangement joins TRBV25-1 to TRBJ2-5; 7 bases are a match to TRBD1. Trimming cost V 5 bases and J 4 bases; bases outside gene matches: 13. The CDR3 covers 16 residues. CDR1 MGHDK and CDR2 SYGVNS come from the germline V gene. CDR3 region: CASSPLTGLVGETQYF. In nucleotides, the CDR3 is TGTGCCAGCAGTCCACTGACAGGGTTGGTAGGAGAGACCCAGTACTTC.

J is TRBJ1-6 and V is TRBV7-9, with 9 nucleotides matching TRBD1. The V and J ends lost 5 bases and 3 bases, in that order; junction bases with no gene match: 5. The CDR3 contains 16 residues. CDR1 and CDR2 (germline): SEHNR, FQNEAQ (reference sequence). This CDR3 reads CASSISTGGYNSPLHF. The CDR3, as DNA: TGTGCCAGCAGCATTTCGACAGGGGGCTATAATTCACCCCTCCACTTT.

CDR3 residues: CASSLALQGTNEQFF. The CDR3 coding sequence is TGTGCCAGCAGCTTAGCGCTGCAGGGTACCAATGAGCAGTTCTTC. The chain combines TRBV7-9 with TRBJ2-1, with a tentative D call TRBD1 (5 bases). This CDR3 has 15 amino acids. V gave up 0 bases and J gave up 6 bases, with 12 bases separating them. CDR1 and CDR2 (germline): SEHNR, FQNEAQ (reference sequence).

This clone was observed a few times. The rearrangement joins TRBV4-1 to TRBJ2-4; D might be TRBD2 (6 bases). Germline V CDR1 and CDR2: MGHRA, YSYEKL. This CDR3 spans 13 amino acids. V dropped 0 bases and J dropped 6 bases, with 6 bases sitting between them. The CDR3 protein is CASSQEEGNIQYF. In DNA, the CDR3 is TGCGCCAGCAGCCAAGAGGAGGGAAACATTCAGTACTTC.

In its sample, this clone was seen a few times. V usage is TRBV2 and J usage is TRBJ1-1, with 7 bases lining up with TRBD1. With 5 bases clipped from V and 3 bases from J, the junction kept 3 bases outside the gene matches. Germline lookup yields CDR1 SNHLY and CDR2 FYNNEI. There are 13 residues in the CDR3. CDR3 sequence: CASSIDRDTEAFF. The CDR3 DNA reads TGTGCCAGCAGTATTGACAGGGACACTGAAGCTTTCTTT.

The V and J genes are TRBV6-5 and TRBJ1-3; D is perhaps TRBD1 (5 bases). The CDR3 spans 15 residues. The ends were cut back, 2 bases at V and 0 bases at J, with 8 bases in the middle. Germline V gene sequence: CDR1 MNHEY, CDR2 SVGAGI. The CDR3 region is CASSYDRDSGNTIYF. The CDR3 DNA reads TGTGCCAGCAGTTACGACAGAGACTCTGGAAACACCATATATTTT.

The CDR3 is CAWSVGQRGGEQYF. The CDR3 DNA follows: TGTGCCTGGAGTGTAGGCCAACGAGGAGGGGAGCAGTACTTC. The chain carries TRBV30 and TRBJ2-7; possible D gene TRBD2, 6 bases. V was trimmed by 0 bases and J by 7 bases, leaving 16 bases between them. Germline loops: CDR1 GTSNPN, CDR2 SVGIG (reference sequence). The CDR3 runs 14 residues.

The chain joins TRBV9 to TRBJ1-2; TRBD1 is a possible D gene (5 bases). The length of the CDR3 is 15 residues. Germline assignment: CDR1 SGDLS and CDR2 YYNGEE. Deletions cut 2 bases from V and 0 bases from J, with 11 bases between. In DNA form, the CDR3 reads TGTGCCAGCAGCGTCCAGGGTGGCCCTAACTATGGCTACACCTTC. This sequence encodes CASSVQGGPNYGYTF.

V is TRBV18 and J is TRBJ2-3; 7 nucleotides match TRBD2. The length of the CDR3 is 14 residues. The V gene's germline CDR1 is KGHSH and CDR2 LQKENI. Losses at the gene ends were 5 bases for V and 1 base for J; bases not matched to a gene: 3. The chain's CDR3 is CASSNRGGTDTQYF. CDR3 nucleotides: TGTGCCAGCTCAAATCGGGGGGGCACAGATACGCAGTATTTT.

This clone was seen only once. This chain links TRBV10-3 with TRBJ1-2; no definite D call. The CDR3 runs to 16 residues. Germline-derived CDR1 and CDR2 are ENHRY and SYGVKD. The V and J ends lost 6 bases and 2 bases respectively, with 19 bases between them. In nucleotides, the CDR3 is TGTGCCATCAGCGCCGCTGGGCAGGCCGCCAACTATGGCTACACCTTC. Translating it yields CAISAAGQAANYGYTF.

The CDR3 protein is CASSPRGPSSYNEQFF. CDR3 DNA sequence: TGTGCCAGCAGTCCCAGGGGGCCCAGCTCCTACAATGAGCAGTTCTTC. The chain employs TRBV28 and TRBJ2-1, with 8 bases that match TRBD1. V lost 5 bases, J lost 0 bases, and 6 bases stayed unmatched. The CDR3 spans 16 residues. Germline V lookup: CDR1 MDHEN, CDR2 SYDVKM. Supplemented by reference TRBV28 and TRBJ2-1, the full variable domain reads DVKVTQSSRYLVKRTGEKVFLECVQDMDHENMFWYRQDPGLGLRLIYFSYDVKMKEKGDIPEGYSVSREKKERFSLILESASTNQTSMYLCASSPRGPSSYNEQFFGPGTRLTVL.

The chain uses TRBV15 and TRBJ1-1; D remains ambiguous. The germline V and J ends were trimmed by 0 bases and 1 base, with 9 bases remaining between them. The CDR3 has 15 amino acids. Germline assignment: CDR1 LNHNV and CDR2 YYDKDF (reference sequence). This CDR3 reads CATSRDAQANTEAFF. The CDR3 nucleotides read TGTGCCACCAGCAGAGATGCCCAGGCGAACACTGAAGCTTTCTTT.

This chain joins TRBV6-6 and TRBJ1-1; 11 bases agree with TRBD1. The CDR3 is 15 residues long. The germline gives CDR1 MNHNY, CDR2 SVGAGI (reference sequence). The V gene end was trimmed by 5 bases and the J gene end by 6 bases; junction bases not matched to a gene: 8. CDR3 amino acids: CASSLRGTGGPEAFF. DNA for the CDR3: TGTGCCAGCAGTCTACGAGGGACAGGGGGACCTGAAGCTTTCTTT.

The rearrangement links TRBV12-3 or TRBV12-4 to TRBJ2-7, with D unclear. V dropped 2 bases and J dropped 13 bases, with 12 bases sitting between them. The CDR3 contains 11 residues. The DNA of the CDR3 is TGTGCCAGCAGTTTACCGGGTCCCATTTACTTC. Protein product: CASSLPGPIYF.